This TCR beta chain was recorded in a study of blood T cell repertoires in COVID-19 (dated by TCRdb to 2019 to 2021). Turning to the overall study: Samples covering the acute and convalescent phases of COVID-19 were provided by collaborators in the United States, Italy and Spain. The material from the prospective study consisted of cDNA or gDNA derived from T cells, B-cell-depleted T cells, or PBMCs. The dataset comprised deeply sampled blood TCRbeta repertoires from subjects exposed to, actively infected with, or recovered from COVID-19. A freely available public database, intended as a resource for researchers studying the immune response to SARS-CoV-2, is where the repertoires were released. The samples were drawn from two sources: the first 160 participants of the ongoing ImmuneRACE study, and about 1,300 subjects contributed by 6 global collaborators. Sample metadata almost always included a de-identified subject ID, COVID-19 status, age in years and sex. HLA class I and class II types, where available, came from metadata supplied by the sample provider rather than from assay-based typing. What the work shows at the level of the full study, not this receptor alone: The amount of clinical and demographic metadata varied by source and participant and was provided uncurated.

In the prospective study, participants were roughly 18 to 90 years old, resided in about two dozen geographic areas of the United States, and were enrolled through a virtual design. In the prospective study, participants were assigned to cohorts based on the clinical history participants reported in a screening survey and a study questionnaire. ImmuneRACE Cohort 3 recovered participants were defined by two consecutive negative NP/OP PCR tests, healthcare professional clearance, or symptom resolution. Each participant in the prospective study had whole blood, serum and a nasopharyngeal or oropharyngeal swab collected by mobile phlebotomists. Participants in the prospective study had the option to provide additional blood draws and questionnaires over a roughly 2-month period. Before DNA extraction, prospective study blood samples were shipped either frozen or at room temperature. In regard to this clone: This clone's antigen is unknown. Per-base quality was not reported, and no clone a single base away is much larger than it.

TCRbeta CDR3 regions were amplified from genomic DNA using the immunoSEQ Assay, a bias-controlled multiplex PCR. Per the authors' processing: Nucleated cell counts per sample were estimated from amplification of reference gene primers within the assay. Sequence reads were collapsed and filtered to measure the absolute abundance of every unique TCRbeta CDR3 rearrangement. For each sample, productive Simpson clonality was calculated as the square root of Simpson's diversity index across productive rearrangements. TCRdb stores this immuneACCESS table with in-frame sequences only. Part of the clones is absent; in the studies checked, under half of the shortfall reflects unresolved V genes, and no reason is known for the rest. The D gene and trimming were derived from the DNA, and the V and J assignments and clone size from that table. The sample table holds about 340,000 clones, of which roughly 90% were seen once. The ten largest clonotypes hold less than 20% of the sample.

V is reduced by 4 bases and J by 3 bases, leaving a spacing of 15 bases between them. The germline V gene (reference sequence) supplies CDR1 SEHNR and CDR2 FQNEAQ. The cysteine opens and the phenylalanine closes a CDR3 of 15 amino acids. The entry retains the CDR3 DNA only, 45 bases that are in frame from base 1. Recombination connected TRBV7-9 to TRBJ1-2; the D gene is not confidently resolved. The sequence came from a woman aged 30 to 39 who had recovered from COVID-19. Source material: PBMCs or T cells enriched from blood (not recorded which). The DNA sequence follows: TGTGCCAGCAGCTCGTTTAGGACGGACTACTATGGCTACACCTTC. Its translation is CASSSFRTDYYGYTF.